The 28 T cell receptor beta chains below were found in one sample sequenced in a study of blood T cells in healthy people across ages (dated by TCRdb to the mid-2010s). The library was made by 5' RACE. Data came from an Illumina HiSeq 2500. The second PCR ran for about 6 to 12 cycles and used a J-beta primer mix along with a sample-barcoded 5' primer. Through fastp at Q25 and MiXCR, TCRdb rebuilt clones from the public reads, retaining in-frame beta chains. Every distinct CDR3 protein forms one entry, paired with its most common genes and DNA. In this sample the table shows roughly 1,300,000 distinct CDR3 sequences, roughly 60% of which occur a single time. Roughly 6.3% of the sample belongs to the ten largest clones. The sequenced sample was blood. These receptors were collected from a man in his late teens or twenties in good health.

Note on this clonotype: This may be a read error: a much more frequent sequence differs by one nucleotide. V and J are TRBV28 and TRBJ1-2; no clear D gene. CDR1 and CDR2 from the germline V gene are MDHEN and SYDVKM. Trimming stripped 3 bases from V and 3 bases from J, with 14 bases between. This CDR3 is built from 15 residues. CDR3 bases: TGTGCCAGCAGTTTGGGCCCCCAGCGGGACTATGGCTACACCTTC. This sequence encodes CASSLGPQRDYGYTF.

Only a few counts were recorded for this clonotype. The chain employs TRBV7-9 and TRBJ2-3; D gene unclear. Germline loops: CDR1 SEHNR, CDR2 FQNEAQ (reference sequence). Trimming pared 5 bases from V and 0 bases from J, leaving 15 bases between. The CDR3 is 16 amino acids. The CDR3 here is CASSMVVGSSTDTQYF. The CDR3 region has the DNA TGTGCCAGCAGCATGGTGGTAGGATCTAGCACAGATACGCAGTATTTT. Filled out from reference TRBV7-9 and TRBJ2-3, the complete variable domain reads DTGVSQNPRHKITKRGQNVTFRCDPISEHNRLYWYRQTLGQGPEFLTYFQNEAQLEKSRLLSDRFSAERPKGSFSTLEIQRTEQGDSAMYLCASSMVVGSSTDTQYFGPGTRLTVL.

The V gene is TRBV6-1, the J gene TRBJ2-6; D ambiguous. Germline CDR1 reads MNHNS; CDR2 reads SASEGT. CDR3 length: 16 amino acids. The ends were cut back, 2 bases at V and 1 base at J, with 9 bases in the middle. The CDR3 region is CASSEFLRSGANVLTF. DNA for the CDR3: TGTGCCAGCAGTGAATTCTTGAGGTCTGGGGCCAACGTCCTGACTTTC.

CDR3 nucleotide sequence: TGTGCCAGCAGCCAAGTTTTAAGCGGGGGGGAGTTCTTC. It specifies CASSQVLSGGEFF. The genes are TRBV3-1 and TRBJ2-1; 10 bases map to TRBD2. The germline gives CDR1 LGHDT, CDR2 YNNKEL (reference sequence). Trimming took 1 base from V and 14 from J; bases not matched to a gene: 5. This CDR3 is 13 amino acids long.

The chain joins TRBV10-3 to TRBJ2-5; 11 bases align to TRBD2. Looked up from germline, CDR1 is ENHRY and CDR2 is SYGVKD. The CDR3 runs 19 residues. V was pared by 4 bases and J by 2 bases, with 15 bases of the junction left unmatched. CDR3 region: CAISGAPTLAGGYQETQYF. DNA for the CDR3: TGTGCCATCAGTGGCGCTCCAACTCTAGCGGGGGGCTATCAAGAGACCCAGTACTTC.

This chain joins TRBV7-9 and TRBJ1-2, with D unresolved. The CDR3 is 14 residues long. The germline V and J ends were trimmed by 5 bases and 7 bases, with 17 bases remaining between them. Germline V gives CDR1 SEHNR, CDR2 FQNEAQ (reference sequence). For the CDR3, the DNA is TGTGCCAGCAGCCCCAGGACTCTGGTCGGTGGCTACACCTTC. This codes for CASSPRTLVGGYTF. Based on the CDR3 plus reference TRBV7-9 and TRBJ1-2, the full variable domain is DTGVSQNPRHKITKRGQNVTFRCDPISEHNRLYWYRQTLGQGPEFLTYFQNEAQLEKSRLLSDRFSAERPKGSFSTLEIQRTEQGDSAMYLCASSPRTLVGGYTFGSGTRLTVV.

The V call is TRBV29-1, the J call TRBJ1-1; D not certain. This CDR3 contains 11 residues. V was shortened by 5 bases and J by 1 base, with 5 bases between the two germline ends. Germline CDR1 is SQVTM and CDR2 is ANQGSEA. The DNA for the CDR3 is TGCAGCGTTCTCCCGAACACTGAAGCTTTCTTT. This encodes CSVLPNTEAFF.

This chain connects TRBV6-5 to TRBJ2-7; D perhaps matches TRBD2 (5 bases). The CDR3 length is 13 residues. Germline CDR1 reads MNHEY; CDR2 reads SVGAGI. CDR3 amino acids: CAAAPDPTGEQYF. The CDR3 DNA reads TGTGCTGCAGCGCCAGACCCGACGGGGGAGCAGTACTTC.

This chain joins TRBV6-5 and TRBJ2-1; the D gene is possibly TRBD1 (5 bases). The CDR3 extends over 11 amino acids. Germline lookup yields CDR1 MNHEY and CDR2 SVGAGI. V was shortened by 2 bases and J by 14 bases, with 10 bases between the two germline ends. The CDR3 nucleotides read TGTGCCAGCAGTTACGAGACAGTGGAGTTCTTC. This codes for CASSYETVEFF.

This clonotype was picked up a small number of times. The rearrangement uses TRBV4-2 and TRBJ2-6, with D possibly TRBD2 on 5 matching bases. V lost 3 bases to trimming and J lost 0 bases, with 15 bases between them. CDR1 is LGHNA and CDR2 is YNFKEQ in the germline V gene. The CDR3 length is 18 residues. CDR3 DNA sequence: TGTGCCAGCAGCCAGGACCTACGGGGAGTCTCTGGGGCCAACGTCCTGACTTTC. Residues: CASSQDLRGVSGANVLTF.

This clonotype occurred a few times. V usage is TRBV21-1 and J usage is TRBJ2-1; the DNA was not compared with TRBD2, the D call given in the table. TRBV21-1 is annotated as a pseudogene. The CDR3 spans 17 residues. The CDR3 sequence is CASSTGGALSSYNEQFF. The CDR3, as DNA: TGTGCCAGCAGCACGGGGGGGGCCCTGAGCTCCTACAATGAGCAGTTCTTC.

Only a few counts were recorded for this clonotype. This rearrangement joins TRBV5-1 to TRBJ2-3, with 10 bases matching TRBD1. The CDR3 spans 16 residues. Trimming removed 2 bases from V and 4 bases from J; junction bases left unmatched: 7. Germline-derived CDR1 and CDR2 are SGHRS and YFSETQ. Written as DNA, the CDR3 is TGCGCCAGCAGCTTCCGGACAGGGGGTTTTTCAGATACGCAGTATTTT. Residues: CASSFRTGGFSDTQYF.

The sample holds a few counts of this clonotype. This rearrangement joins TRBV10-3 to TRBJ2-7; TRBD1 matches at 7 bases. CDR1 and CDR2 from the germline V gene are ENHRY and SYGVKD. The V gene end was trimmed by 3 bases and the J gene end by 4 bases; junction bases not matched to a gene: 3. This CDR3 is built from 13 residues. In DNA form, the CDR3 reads TGTGCCATCAGTGAAAGGGGGCCTTACGAGCAGTACTTC. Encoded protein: CAISERGPYEQYF.

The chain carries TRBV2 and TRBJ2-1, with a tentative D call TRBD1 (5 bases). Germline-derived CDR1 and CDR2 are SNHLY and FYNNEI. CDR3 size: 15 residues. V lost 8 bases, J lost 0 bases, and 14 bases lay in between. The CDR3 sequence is CASFVRDSSYNEQFF. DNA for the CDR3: TGTGCCAGCTTTGTCCGAGACAGCTCCTACAATGAGCAGTTCTTC.

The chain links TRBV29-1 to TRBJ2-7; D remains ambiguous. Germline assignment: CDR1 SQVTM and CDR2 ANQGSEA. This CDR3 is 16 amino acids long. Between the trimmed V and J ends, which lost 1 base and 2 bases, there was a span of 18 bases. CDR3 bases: TGCAGCGTTGAAGGGCTACAGTCGGGCTCGACCTACGAGCAGTACTTC. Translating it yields CSVEGLQSGSTYEQYF.

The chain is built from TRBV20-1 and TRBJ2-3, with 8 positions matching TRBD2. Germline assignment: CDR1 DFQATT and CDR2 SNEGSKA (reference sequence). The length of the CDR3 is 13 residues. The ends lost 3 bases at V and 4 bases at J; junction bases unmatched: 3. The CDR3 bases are TGCAGTGCTAGCGGGGGGGGAGCAGATACGCAGTATTTT. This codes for CSASGGGADTQYF.

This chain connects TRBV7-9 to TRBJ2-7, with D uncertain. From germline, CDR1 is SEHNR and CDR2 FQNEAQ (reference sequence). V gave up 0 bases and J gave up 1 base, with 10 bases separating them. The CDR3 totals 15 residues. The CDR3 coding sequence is TGTGCCAGCAGCTTAGCGCAGGCTTATTCCTACGAGCAGTACTTC. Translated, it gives CASSLAQAYSYEQYF. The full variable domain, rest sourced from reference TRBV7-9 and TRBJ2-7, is DTGVSQNPRHKITKRGQNVTFRCDPISEHNRLYWYRQTLGQGPEFLTYFQNEAQLEKSRLLSDRFSAERPKGSFSTLEIQRTEQGDSAMYLCASSLAQAYSYEQYFGPGTRLTVT.

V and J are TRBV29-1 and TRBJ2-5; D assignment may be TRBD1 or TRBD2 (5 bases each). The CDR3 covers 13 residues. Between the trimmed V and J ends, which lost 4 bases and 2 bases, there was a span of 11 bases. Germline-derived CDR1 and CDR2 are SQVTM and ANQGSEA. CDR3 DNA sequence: TGCAGCGTTGGGGGACGGACACAAGAGACCCAGTACTTC. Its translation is CSVGGRTQETQYF.

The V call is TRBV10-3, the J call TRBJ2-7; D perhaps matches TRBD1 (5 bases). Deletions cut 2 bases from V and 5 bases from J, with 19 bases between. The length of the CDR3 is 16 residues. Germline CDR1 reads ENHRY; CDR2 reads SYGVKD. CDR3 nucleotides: TGTGCCATCAGTGAGCCCCAGGGTGGGGTTTATCACGAGCAGTACTTC. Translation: CAISEPQGGVYHEQYF.

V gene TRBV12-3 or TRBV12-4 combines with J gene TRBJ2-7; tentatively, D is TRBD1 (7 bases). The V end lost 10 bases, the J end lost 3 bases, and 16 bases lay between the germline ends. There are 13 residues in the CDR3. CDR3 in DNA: TGTGCCACCCGAAGACAGGGACTCTACGAGCAGTACTTC. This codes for CATRRQGLYEQYF.

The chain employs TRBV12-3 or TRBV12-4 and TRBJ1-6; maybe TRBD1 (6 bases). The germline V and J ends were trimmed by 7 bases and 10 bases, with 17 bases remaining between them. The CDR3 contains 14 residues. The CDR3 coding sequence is TGTGCCAGCACTTCGGCAGGGGCTGGATCACCCCTCCACTTT. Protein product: CASTSAGAGSPLHF.

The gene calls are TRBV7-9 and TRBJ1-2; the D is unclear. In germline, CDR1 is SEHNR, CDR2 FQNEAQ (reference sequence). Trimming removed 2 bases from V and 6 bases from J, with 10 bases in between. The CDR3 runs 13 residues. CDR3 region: CASSLWGEDGYTF. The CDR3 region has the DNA TGTGCCAGCAGCTTATGGGGAGAAGATGGCTACACCTTC.

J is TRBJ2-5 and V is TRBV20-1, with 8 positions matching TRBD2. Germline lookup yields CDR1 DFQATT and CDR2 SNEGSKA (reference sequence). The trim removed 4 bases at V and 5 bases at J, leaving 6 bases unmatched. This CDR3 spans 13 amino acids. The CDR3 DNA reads TGCAGTGCTACATCGGGACTAGGGGAGACCCAGTACTTC. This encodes CSATSGLGETQYF.

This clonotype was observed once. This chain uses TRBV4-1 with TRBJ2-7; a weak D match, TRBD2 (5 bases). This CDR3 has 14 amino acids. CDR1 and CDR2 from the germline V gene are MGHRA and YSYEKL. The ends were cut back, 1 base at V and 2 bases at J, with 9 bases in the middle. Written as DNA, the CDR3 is TGCGCCAGCAGCCAAGTCGAGGGAGCCTACGAGCAGTACTTC. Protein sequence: CASSQVEGAYEQYF.

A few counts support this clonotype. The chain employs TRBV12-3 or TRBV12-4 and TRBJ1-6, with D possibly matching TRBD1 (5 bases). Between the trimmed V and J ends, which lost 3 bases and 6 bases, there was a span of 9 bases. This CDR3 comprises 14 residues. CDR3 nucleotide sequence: TGTGCCAGCAGTTTTTCTGACAGTAATTCACCCCTCCACTTT. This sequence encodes CASSFSDSNSPLHF.

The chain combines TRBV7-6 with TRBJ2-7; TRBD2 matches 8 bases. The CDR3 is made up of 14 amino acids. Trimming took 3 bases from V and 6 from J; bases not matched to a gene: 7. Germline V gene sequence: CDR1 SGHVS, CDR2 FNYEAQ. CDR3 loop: CASSLGGGISEQYF. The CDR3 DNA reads TGTGCCAGCAGCTTGGGCGGGGGGATAAGCGAGCAGTACTTC.

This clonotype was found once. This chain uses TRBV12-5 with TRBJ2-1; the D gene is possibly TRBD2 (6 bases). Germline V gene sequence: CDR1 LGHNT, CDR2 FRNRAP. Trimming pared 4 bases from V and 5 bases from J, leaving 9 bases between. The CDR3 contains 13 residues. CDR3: CASGSLADNEQFF. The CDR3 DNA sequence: TGTGCTAGTGGTTCGTTAGCGGACAATGAGCAGTTCTTC.

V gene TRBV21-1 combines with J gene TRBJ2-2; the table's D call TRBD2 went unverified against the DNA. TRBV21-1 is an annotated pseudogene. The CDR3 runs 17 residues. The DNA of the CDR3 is TGTGCCAGCAGCAAAGAAAGACTAGCGGGAGAGCTCGGGGAGCTGTTTTTT. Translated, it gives CASSKERLAGELGELFF.